This T cell receptor (beta chain) was sequenced during a study of early T cells in non-severe SARS-CoV-2 infection. At the level of the study: Chains from this unsorted whole-blood bulk RNA could not be paired. Study-level results: Matching against VDJdb likely underestimated virus-specific expansions, favoring anti-spike CD8.

TCRdb processed the 5' RACE reads anew with MiXCR; each CDR3 protein has one entry. The sample yields about 40,000 distinct CDR3 sequences, 4.5% to 5% seen once. Concerning this clonotype: Its antigen is unidentified.

The clonotype originates from an adult who was a healthcare worker with PCR-confirmed SARS-CoV-2 infection or an uninfected control (not recorded which). The specimen sequenced was whole blood.

This CDR3 is CASSSPTRAGELFF. DNA of the CDR3: TGTGCCAGCAGCTCCCCCACTCGGGCCGGGGAGCTGTTTTTT. This chain joins TRBV11-2 and TRBJ2-2; no clear D. The CDR3 has 14 amino acids. Germline V lookup: CDR1 SGHAT, CDR2 FQNNGV. V was cut by 4 bases and J by 6 bases, with 12 bases left in between. The full variable domain, in which reference TRBV11-2 and TRBJ2-2 provide the parts outside the CDR3, is EAGVAQSPRYKIIEKRQSVAFWCNPISGHATLYWYQQILGQGPKLLIQFQNNGVVDDSQLPKDRFSAERLKGVDSTLKIQPAKLEDSAVYLCASSSPTRAGELFFGEGSRLTVL.